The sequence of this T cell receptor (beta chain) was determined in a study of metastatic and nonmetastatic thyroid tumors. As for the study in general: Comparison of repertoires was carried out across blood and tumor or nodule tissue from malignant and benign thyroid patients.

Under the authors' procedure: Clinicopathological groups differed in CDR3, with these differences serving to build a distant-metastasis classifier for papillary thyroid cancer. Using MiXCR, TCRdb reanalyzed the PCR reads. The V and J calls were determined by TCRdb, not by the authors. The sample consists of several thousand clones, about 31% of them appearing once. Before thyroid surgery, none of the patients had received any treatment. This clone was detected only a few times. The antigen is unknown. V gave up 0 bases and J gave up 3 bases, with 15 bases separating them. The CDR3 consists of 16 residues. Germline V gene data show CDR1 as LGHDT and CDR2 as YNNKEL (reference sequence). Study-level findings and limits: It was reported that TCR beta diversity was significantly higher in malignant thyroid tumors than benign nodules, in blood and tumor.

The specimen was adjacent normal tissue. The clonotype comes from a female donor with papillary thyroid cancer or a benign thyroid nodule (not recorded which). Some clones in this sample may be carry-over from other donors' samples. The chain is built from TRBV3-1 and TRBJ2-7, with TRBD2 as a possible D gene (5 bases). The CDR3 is CASSQDTAATVYEQYF. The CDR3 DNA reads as TGTGCCAGCAGCCAAGATACAGCGGCAACCGTCTACGAGCAGTACTTC.